A selection of T cell receptor beta chains follows, all from one sample in a study of CD8 T cells in Susac syndrome. TCRdb fed the immunoSEQ multiplex PCR reads into MiXCR, producing one record per CDR3 protein. The sample lists 150,000 to 200,000 distinct CDR3 sequences; roughly 95% were seen once. Sequences were obtained from CD8+ T cells from PBMCs. The receptors originated from a human donor with multiple sclerosis. The CDR3 runs from the conserved cysteine through the conserved F or W. A D gene is named only where the DNA matches it firmly. Clone size is shown for a subset of rows, as once, few, many or a class of expanded clone.

j_gene	d_gene	abundance	v_gene	CDR3nt	CDR3aa
TRBJ2-7	NA	NA	TRBV20-1	TGCAGTGCTAGAGACGGGAGTGCCTACGAGCAGTACTTC	CSARDGSAYEQYF
TRBJ1-2	NA	NA	TRBV7-9	TGTGCCAGCAGCCGCCCGGGCCTTTATCTGGGCTACACCTTC	CASSRPGLYLGYTF
TRBJ2-7	NA	once	TRBV7-9	TGTGCCAGCAGCCGGGGGTCGACCTACGAGCAGTACTTC	CASSRGSTYEQYF
TRBJ2-1	NA	NA	TRBV28	TGTGCCAGCAGTTTCTCGTCGGGCCGCTTCTTC	CASSFSSGRFF
TRBJ2-2	NA	NA	TRBV5-1	TGCGCCAGCAGCTCACCCGCCCCCCTAGCTGCGAACACCGGGGAGCTGTTTTTT	CASSSPAPLAANTGELFF
TRBJ2-7	NA	NA	TRBV7-9	TGTGCCAGCAGCTGGGGGGCGGTGGAGCAGTACTTC	CASSWGAVEQYF
TRBJ1-2	TRBD1	NA	TRBV27	TGTGCCAGCAGTCCGCCTCCCGGGACAGGCTATGGCTACACCTTC	CASSPPPGTGYGYTF
TRBJ2-7	NA	NA	TRBV13	TGTGCCAGCAGCTTTACCCAGCGGTCCTCCTACGAGCAGTACTTC	CASSFTQRSSYEQYF
TRBJ1-1	NA	few	TRBV29-1	TGCAGCGTTGTGGTGGTGGTGAACACTGAAGCTTTCTTT	CSVVVVVNTEAFF
TRBJ2-3	NA	NA	TRBV10-3	TGTGCCACCTCTAGCACAGATACGCAGTATTTT	CATSSTDTQYF
TRBJ1-2	NA	NA	TRBV19	TGTGCCAGTAGTATAATTGGAGTGGACCAGGGAACCGGCTACACCTTC	CASSIIGVDQGTGYTF
TRBJ2-5	NA	NA	TRBV11-2	TGTGCCAGCAGCCCCTGTGAGACCCAGTACTTC	CASSPCETQYF
TRBJ2-6	TRBD1	NA	TRBV5-1	TGCGCCAGCGCCCCAGGGGGCTCTGGGGCCAACGTCCTGACTTTC	CASAPGGSGANVLTF
TRBJ2-1	TRBD1	NA	TRBV27	TGTGCCAGCAGTTTATCGGGACAGGGGGGCGGTGGTGAGCAGTTCTTC	CASSLSGQGGGGEQFF
TRBJ2-1	TRBD1	NA	TRBV13	TGTGCCAGCAGCTCTACCGCCGGGGGACAGGGGGATGAGCAGTTCTTC	CASSSTAGGQGDEQFF
TRBJ1-1	NA	NA	TRBV29-1	TGCAGCGTACCTGGAGGGGGGGATGTCACTGAAGCTTTCTTT	CSVPGGGDVTEAFF
TRBJ2-5	NA	NA	TRBV29-1	TGCAGCGTTGAAGGGGGGGACAGTCAAGAGACCCAGTACTTC	CSVEGGDSQETQYF
TRBJ2-1	NA	NA	TRBV9	TGTGCCAGCAGCGCCGTCAGCTACAATGAGCAGTTCTTC	CASSAVSYNEQFF
TRBJ2-3	NA	NA	TRBV3-1	TGTGCCAGCAGCCAAGATCCGGCAGATACGCAGTATTTT	CASSQDPADTQYF
TRBJ2-7	TRBD1	NA	TRBV28	TGTGCCAGTACCGGGACAGGGGAGACGCACGAGCAGTACTTC	CASTGTGETHEQYF
TRBJ2-5	NA	NA	TRBV4-1	TGCGCCAGCAGCCAAGTAGACAGCAACCAAGAGACCCAGTACTTC	CASSQVDSNQETQYF
TRBJ1-2	NA	NA	TRBV25-1	TGTGCCAGCAGTGACTTACTCCGGGAAAACGATGGCTACACCTTC	CASSDLLRENDGYTF
TRBJ1-1	NA	NA	TRBV7-2	TGTGCCAGCAGCTTATCGAAGGCTTTCTTT	CASSLSKAFF
TRBJ2-3	TRBD1	NA	TRBV7-9	TGTGCCAGCAGCTCGACAGGGACCGGCACAGATACGCAGTATTTT	CASSSTGTGTDTQYF